The entry that follows covers one TCR beta chain sequence. This clonotype was observed a few times. It lacks a known antigen. Per-nucleotide qualities are absent, and no much larger clonotype sits a single base away. The treatment or condition label for this specimen denotes: live attenuated yellow fever vaccine strain. At every blood-draw timepoint, two biological replicates of bulk PBMCs were collected. A standard Ficoll-Paque protocol was used to isolate PBMCs from peripheral blood. TriZol was used to extract RNA from bulk PBMCs, CD4 and CD8 fractions, and dextramer-positive and dextramer-negative fractions. TCR cDNA was synthesized by 5'RACE template switching, through which a universal primer site and unique molecular identifiers were introduced. Priming for cDNA synthesis came from both the TCR alpha and TCR beta constant segments. Library amplification involved two PCR steps, and the second step added sample barcodes and sequencing adapters. Sequencing of libraries was performed on Illumina HiSeq 2500 (2x100 bp) or NovaSeq (2x150 bp). Regarding the original processing steps: Demultiplexing of reads and collapsing into UMI consensus sequences were performed with MIGEC, and V(D)J alignment was carried out with MiXCR. Vaccine-responding clonotypes were defined with edgeR using replicate PBMC samples, requiring FDR below 0.01 and a log2 fold change above 5 up to day 15. CD4 or CD8 identity was assigned to each bulk clonotype according to whether the clonotype was present at higher abundance in the sequenced CD4 repertoire or the sequenced CD8 repertoire. Starting from the raw public reads, TCRdb applied fastp trimming at Q25, assembled clones with MiXCR and retained in-frame beta chains. Each entry is one CDR3 protein sequence, shown with its most common DNA and genes. It is TCRdb's table, rather than the study itself, that gives the V and J calls and clone size. This sample gives nearly 550,000 distinct CDR3 sequences in total; 19% of them show up just once. Clones ranked in the top ten supply approximately 14% of the sample.

V is cut by 1 base and J by 2 bases, and the space between the germline ends is 18 bases. From its cysteine to its phenylalanine, the CDR3 spans 18 amino acids. The sequence is cut down to CDR3 DNA, 54 bases in frame from base 1. CDR1 and CDR2 were assigned from the germline V gene (reference sequence) as SGHAT and FQDESV. The sample is drawn from a study of T cells after yellow fever vaccination (dated by TCRdb to between 2018 and 2021). For the wider study: Libraries from fractions with low cell numbers were prepared with the SMART-Seq v4 Ultra Low Input RNA kit. To track T-cell clones before and after primary and booster YFV17D yellow fever vaccination, bulk TCR alpha and beta repertoires were sequenced longitudinally. Two healthy male donors made up the cohort, one aged 18 to 29 years and the other aged 30 to 40 years. Blood was collected at multiple timepoints before and after primary and secondary immunization, and bulk PBMC replicates and cell subsets were isolated.

The study at large found these results: Most clones expanded after primary vaccination were re-detected after the booster (almost 98% of CD4 and approximately 88% of CD8), suggesting broad memory maintenance. FACS-sorted repertoires could contain abundant contaminating clonotypes from the bulk population, so computational filtering was required. Compared with the primary T-cell response, the secondary T-cell response was weaker but faster, peaking on day 5 rather than day 15. The study included only two donors, which limits how far the findings can be generalized. A small fraction of clonotypes appeared in both the CD4 and CD8 compartments, likely as a result of convergent recombination.

The chain was built from TRBV11-1 and TRBJ2-1; the D gene is possibly TRBD1 or TRBD2, with 6 bases matching each. The input for sequencing was PBMCs, taken 15 days after the yellow fever booster vaccination. This receptor was obtained from a man aged 25 to 40 who received the YFV17D yellow fever vaccine. CDR3 protein: CASSLGTVGGAAYNEQFF. The nucleotide sequence reads as follows: TGTGCCAGCAGCTTAGGTACAGTGGGGGGCGCGGCCTACAATGAGCAGTTCTTC.